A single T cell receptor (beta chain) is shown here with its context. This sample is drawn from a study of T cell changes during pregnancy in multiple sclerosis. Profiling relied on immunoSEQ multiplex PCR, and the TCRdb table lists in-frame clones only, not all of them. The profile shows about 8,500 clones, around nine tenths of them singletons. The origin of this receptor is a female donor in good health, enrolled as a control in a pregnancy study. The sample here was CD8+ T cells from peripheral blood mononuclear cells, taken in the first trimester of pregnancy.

CDR3 loop: CASSFYRGVNEQYF. The CDR3 DNA reads TGTGCCAGCAGTTTTTACAGGGGTGTCAACGAGCAGTACTTC. V usage is TRBV28 and J usage is TRBJ2-7; TRBD1 agrees at 7 bases. The junction had 7 bases not matched to a gene; V was cut back by 3 bases and J by 5 bases. The germline CDR1 and CDR2 sequences are MDHEN and SYDVKM. This CDR3 spans 14 amino acids.